The rows below give T cell receptor beta chains drawn from one sample of a study of OX40 agonist ivuxolimab in advanced cancers. Profiling relied on immunoSEQ multiplex PCR, and the TCRdb table lists in-frame clones only, not all of them. The table lists some 50,000 clones, over 80% of them singletons. The sequences come from CD4+ or CD8+ T cells sorted from blood, collected in a trial of the OX40 agonist ivuxolimab. Receptors originate from an adult with an advanced solid tumor such as melanoma, head and neck, liver or kidney cancer. CDR3s include the opening cysteine and the closing phenylalanine or tryptophan. A D gene is named only where the DNA matches it firmly. Not all rows give a size; the values are once, few, many and, for expanded clones, a class.

V gene: TRBV2; D gene: NA; J gene: TRBJ2-5; clone size: NA; CDR3 protein: CASSIRIQETQYF; CDR3 DNA: TGTGCCAGCAGTATAAGGATCCAAGAGACCCAGTACTTC
V gene: TRBV15; D gene: NA; J gene: TRBJ2-4; clone size: few; CDR3 protein: CATSRQIKQGSKNIQYF; CDR3 DNA: TGTGCCACCAGCAGACAAATAAAACAGGGCTCCAAAAACATTCAGTACTTC
V gene: TRBV28; D gene: NA; J gene: TRBJ1-2; clone size: NA; CDR3 protein: CASSLGTGGYTF; CDR3 DNA: TGTGCCAGCAGTTTAGGCACCGGTGGCTACACCTTC
V gene: TRBV18; D gene: NA; J gene: TRBJ2-7; clone size: NA; CDR3 protein: CASSPLDRAGEQYF; CDR3 DNA: TGTGCCAGCTCACCGCTTGATAGGGCGGGTGAGCAGTACTTC
V gene: TRBV28; D gene: TRBD1; J gene: TRBJ1-1; clone size: few; CDR3 protein: CASSGQGASEAFF; CDR3 DNA: TGTGCCAGCAGTGGACAGGGGGCTAGCGAAGCTTTCTTT
V gene: TRBV6-5; D gene: TRBD1; J gene: TRBJ1-4; clone size: once; CDR3 protein: CASSYSTGAGEKLFF; CDR3 DNA: TGTGCCAGCAGTTACTCAACAGGGGCCGGCGAAAAACTGTTTTTT
V gene: TRBV11-3; D gene: NA; J gene: TRBJ2-1; clone size: NA; CDR3 protein: CASSLGSGSPFF; CDR3 DNA: TGTGCCAGCAGCTTAGGCTCAGGTTCGCCGTTCTTC
V gene: TRBV5-1; D gene: NA; J gene: TRBJ1-5; clone size: NA; CDR3 protein: CASSLSSNQPQHF; CDR3 DNA: TGCGCCAGCAGCTTGAGTAGCAATCAGCCCCAGCATTTT
V gene: TRBV28; D gene: TRBD1; J gene: TRBJ1-6; clone size: NA; CDR3 protein: CASSLLGQGRSPLHF; CDR3 DNA: TGTGCCAGCAGTTTATTGGGACAGGGGAGGTCACCCCTCCACTTT
V gene: TRBV19; D gene: NA; J gene: TRBJ2-3; clone size: once; CDR3 protein: CASNEYGGRADTQYF; CDR3 DNA: TGTGCCAGTAACGAATATGGGGGGCGGGCAGATACGCAGTATTTT
V gene: TRBV5-1; D gene: NA; J gene: TRBJ2-5; clone size: NA; CDR3 protein: CASSLEGREGTQYF; CDR3 DNA: TGCGCCAGCAGCTTGGAGGGCCGGGAAGGGACCCAGTACTTC
V gene: TRBV6-5; D gene: NA; J gene: TRBJ2-3; clone size: NA; CDR3 protein: CASRATWEFPDTQYF; CDR3 DNA: TGTGCCAGCAGGGCTACGTGGGAGTTCCCAGATACGCAGTATTTT
V gene: TRBV15; D gene: NA; J gene: TRBJ1-5; clone size: NA; CDR3 protein: CATSRDGRGRNQPQHF; CDR3 DNA: TGTGCCACCAGCAGAGATGGCAGGGGTCGGAATCAGCCCCAGCATTTT
V gene: TRBV7-9; D gene: TRBD1; J gene: TRBJ2-5; clone size: NA; CDR3 protein: CASSLQGVETQYF; CDR3 DNA: TGTGCCAGCAGCTTACAGGGGGTAGAGACCCAGTACTTC
V gene: TRBV7-9; D gene: NA; J gene: TRBJ2-7; clone size: NA; CDR3 protein: CASSKQGWYEQYF; CDR3 DNA: TGTGCCAGCAGCAAGCAGGGATGGTACGAGCAGTACTTC
V gene: TRBV28; D gene: NA; J gene: TRBJ2-5; clone size: NA; CDR3 protein: CASSFGQTQYF; CDR3 DNA: TGTGCCAGCAGTTTTGGACAGACCCAGTACTTC
V gene: TRBV5-5; D gene: TRBD1; J gene: TRBJ1-4; clone size: NA; CDR3 protein: CASSSHRDRGTPNEKLFF; CDR3 DNA: TGTGCCAGCAGCTCGCACCGGGACAGGGGCACGCCTAATGAAAAACTGTTTTTT
V gene: TRBV6-6; D gene: NA; J gene: TRBJ2-3; clone size: NA; CDR3 protein: CASSYSGGLAADTQYF; CDR3 DNA: TGTGCCAGCAGTTACTCGGGGGGCTTGGCAGCAGATACGCAGTATTTT
V gene: TRBV19; D gene: TRBD1; J gene: TRBJ1-5; clone size: NA; CDR3 protein: CASSIRDRGSNQPQHF; CDR3 DNA: TGTGCCAGTAGTATCCGGGACAGGGGGAGCAATCAGCCCCAGCATTTT
V gene: TRBV7-2; D gene: TRBD2; J gene: TRBJ2-5; clone size: NA; CDR3 protein: CASSLELAGGLYQETQYF; CDR3 DNA: TGTGCCAGCAGCTTAGAACTAGCGGGGGGACTATACCAAGAGACCCAGTACTTC
V gene: TRBV14; D gene: NA; J gene: TRBJ1-1; clone size: few; CDR3 protein: CASSLQAGVTEAFF; CDR3 DNA: TGTGCCAGCAGCCTCCAAGCGGGAGTGACTGAAGCTTTCTTT
V gene: TRBV4-3; D gene: NA; J gene: TRBJ2-7; clone size: NA; CDR3 protein: CASSQRPNSKQYF; CDR3 DNA: TGCGCCAGCAGCCAAAGACCAAACAGTAAGCAGTACTTC
V gene: TRBV7-9; D gene: NA; J gene: TRBJ2-3; clone size: once; CDR3 protein: CASSWTADTDTQYF; CDR3 DNA: TGTGCCAGCAGCTGGACGGCCGACACAGATACGCAGTATTTT
V gene: TRBV19; D gene: TRBD2; J gene: TRBJ2-3; clone size: NA; CDR3 protein: CASSSVSGSPDTQYF; CDR3 DNA: TGTGCCAGTAGTAGCGTTAGCGGGAGCCCAGATACGCAGTATTTT
V gene: TRBV18; D gene: TRBD1; J gene: TRBJ1-4; clone size: NA; CDR3 protein: CASSPRTGSNEKLFF; CDR3 DNA: TGTGCCAGCTCACCTAGGACAGGAAGTAATGAAAAACTGTTTTTT
V gene: TRBV19; D gene: TRBD1; J gene: TRBJ1-2; clone size: NA; CDR3 protein: CASSRTPRQGNYGYTF; CDR3 DNA: TGTGCCAGTAGCCGTACCCCCCGACAGGGGAACTATGGCTACACCTTC
V gene: TRBV9; D gene: TRBD1; J gene: TRBJ1-1; clone size: NA; CDR3 protein: CASSPGTGVLTEAFF; CDR3 DNA: TGTGCCAGCAGCCCAGGGACAGGGGTTCTCACTGAAGCTTTCTTT
V gene: TRBV15; D gene: NA; J gene: TRBJ1-4; clone size: NA; CDR3 protein: CATSRDGATNEKLFF; CDR3 DNA: TGTGCCACCAGCAGAGACGGGGCAACTAATGAAAAACTGTTTTTT
V gene: TRBV7-9; D gene: TRBD2; J gene: TRBJ2-1; clone size: NA; CDR3 protein: CASSLPLAGGFF; CDR3 DNA: TGTGCCAGCAGCCTCCCACTAGCGGGAGGGTTCTTC
V gene: TRBV28; D gene: TRBD1; J gene: TRBJ1-2; clone size: once; CDR3 protein: CASRTPETGRYGYTF; CDR3 DNA: TGTGCCAGCAGAACCCCTGAGACAGGGCGCTATGGCTACACCTTC
V gene: TRBV2; D gene: NA; J gene: TRBJ2-2; clone size: NA; CDR3 protein: CASGTQGGSLATGELFF; CDR3 DNA: TGTGCCAGCGGGACGCAAGGGGGGTCGTTAGCCACCGGGGAGCTGTTTTTT
V gene: TRBV15; D gene: TRBD2; J gene: TRBJ2-1; clone size: NA; CDR3 protein: CATSRGSPSRAGGSYNEQFF; CDR3 DNA: TGTGCCACCAGCAGGGGGTCCCCAAGCCGAGCGGGAGGGTCCTACAATGAGCAGTTCTTC
V gene: TRBV30; D gene: NA; J gene: TRBJ1-1; clone size: few; CDR3 protein: CGAGETEAFF; CDR3 DNA: TGTGGGGCAGGGGAGACTGAAGCTTTCTTT
V gene: TRBV5-1; D gene: NA; J gene: TRBJ2-2; clone size: NA; CDR3 protein: CASNFPERQTGELFF; CDR3 DNA: TGCGCCAGCAACTTCCCGGAACGGCAAACCGGGGAGCTGTTTTTT
V gene: TRBV6-5; D gene: NA; J gene: TRBJ2-7; clone size: NA; CDR3 protein: CASRGVLYGYEQYF; CDR3 DNA: TGTGCCAGCAGGGGCGTTTTATATGGTTACGAGCAGTACTTC
V gene: TRBV5-1; D gene: TRBD1; J gene: TRBJ2-3; clone size: NA; CDR3 protein: CASSAQGPGDTQYF; CDR3 DNA: TGCGCCAGCAGCGCACAGGGGCCGGGAGATACGCAGTATTTT
V gene: TRBV6-5; D gene: NA; J gene: TRBJ1-4; clone size: NA; CDR3 protein: CASSYLPSREKLFF; CDR3 DNA: TGTGCCAGCAGTTACCTTCCTAGCAGAGAAAAACTGTTTTTT
V gene: TRBV11-2; D gene: NA; J gene: TRBJ1-3; clone size: NA; CDR3 protein: CASSPGTRNTIYF; CDR3 DNA: TGTGCCAGCAGCCCAGGGACCAGAAACACCATATATTTT
V gene: TRBV6-5; D gene: TRBD1; J gene: TRBJ2-7; clone size: once; CDR3 protein: CASSLSGGLYEQYF; CDR3 DNA: TGTGCCAGCAGTCTCTCAGGGGGTCTATACGAGCAGTACTTC
V gene: TRBV19; D gene: TRBD1; J gene: TRBJ1-1; clone size: NA; CDR3 protein: CASTRDRPAEAFF; CDR3 DNA: TGTGCCAGTACCAGGGACAGGCCCGCCGAAGCTTTCTTT
V gene: TRBV5-8; D gene: NA; J gene: TRBJ1-1; clone size: NA; CDR3 protein: CASSIRVGLAFF; CDR3 DNA: TGTGCCAGCAGCATAAGGGTAGGGTTGGCTTTCTTT
V gene: TRBV11-2; D gene: NA; J gene: TRBJ1-1; clone size: few; CDR3 protein: CATSLRGTEAFF; CDR3 DNA: TGTGCCACCTCCCTTAGGGGAACTGAAGCTTTCTTT
V gene: TRBV12-5; D gene: NA; J gene: TRBJ1-1; clone size: few; CDR3 protein: CASAWKGGGQNTEAFF; CDR3 DNA: TGTGCTAGTGCCTGGAAAGGAGGGGGGCAGAACACTGAAGCTTTCTTT
V gene: TRBV29-1; D gene: TRBD1; J gene: TRBJ2-5; clone size: once; CDR3 protein: CSVTPRTGVQETQYF; CDR3 DNA: TGCAGCGTAACCCCGAGGACAGGGGTCCAAGAGACCCAGTACTTC
V gene: TRBV6-5; D gene: NA; J gene: TRBJ1-1; clone size: NA; CDR3 protein: CASSYSTRGVEAFF; CDR3 DNA: TGTGCCAGCAGTTACTCAACCCGGGGAGTTGAAGCTTTCTTT
V gene: TRBV5-6; D gene: NA; J gene: TRBJ1-5; clone size: NA; CDR3 protein: CASSFTPSNQPQHF; CDR3 DNA: TGTGCCAGCAGCTTTACACCTAGCAATCAGCCCCAGCATTTT